The 27 T cell receptor beta chains presented below share a single source sample, sequenced in a study of shared clonotypes between healthy human individuals. TCRdb's table, derived via immunoSEQ multiplex PCR, lists solely in-frame clones and lacks some. Of roughly 700,000 clones listed, less than 95% are singletons. Source material: memory CD8+ T cells from PBMCs. Subset reported: CD45RO+ cells pooled with CCR7-negative TemRA cells. The source is a man younger than 35 in good health. Some clones in this sample may be carry-over from other donors' samples.

This sequence joins TRBV28 and TRBJ1-3; no firm D call. Germline V gives CDR1 MDHEN, CDR2 SYDVKM. Between the trimmed V and J ends, which lost 3 bases and 4 bases, there was a span of 22 bases. The CDR3 has 18 residues. CDR3 sequence (DNA): TGTGCCAGCAGTTTGGCGTCAGCGGGAGCCTTACCCGGAAACACCATATATTTT. It is translated as CASSLASAGALPGNTIYF. Using reference TRBV28 and TRBJ1-3 for the parts outside the CDR3, the full variable domain is DVKVTQSSRYLVKRTGEKVFLECVQDMDHENMFWYRQDPGLGLRLIYFSYDVKMKEKGDIPEGYSVSREKKERFSLILESASTNQTSMYLCASSLASAGALPGNTIYFGEGSWLTVV.

This clone was detected a few times. The V call is TRBV27, the J call TRBJ1-1; D not certain. CDR1 and CDR2 (germline): MNHEY, SMNVEV (reference sequence). V was clipped by 4 bases and J by 7 bases, with 10 bases between them. CDR3 length equals 12 residues. The chain's CDR3 is CASSSWQNEAFF. The DNA for the CDR3 is TGTGCCAGCAGTTCTTGGCAGAATGAAGCTTTCTTT.

The chain uses TRBV5-1 and TRBJ2-2, with D possibly TRBD2 on 8 matching bases. The CDR3 has 16 residues. V was clipped by 2 bases and J by 7 bases, with 18 bases between them. From germline, CDR1 is SGHRS and CDR2 YFSETQ. The CDR3 reads CASSFSGTADYGELFF. CDR3 coding DNA: TGCGCCAGCAGCTTTAGCGGGACAGCTGATTACGGGGAGCTGTTTTTT. Combining the CDR3 with reference TRBV5-1 and TRBJ2-2 gives the whole variable domain KAGVTQTPRYLIKTRGQQVTLSCSPISGHRSVSWYQQTPGQGLQFLFEYFSETQRNKGNFPGRFSGRQFSNSRSEMNVSTLELGDSALYLCASSFSGTADYGELFFGEGSRLTVL.

This chain links TRBV5-4 with TRBJ2-1, with 13 positions matching TRBD2. The germline gives CDR1 SGHNT, CDR2 YYREEE (reference sequence). The J segment lost 0 bases and the V segment lost 5 bases, leaving 8 bases of the junction unmatched. This CDR3 has 18 amino acids. The CDR3 region is CASREGLAGRSSYNEQFF. Written as DNA, the CDR3 is TGTGCCAGCAGGGAGGGACTAGCGGGACGGAGCTCCTACAATGAGCAGTTCTTC.

The chain carries TRBV9 and TRBJ2-7, with 7 bases aligning to TRBD2. The CDR3 is made up of 12 amino acids. The germline V gene has CDR1 SGDLS and CDR2 YYNGEE. The ends lost 1 base at V and 7 bases at J; junction bases unmatched: 2. DNA for the CDR3: TGTGCCAGCAGCGTACCCGGGGGGGAGCAGTACTTC. Its translation: CASSVPGGEQYF. Filled out from reference TRBV9 and TRBJ2-7, the complete variable domain reads DSGVTQTPKHLITATGQRVTLRCSPRSGDLSVYWYQQSLDQGLQFLIQYYNGEERAKGNILERFSAQQFPDLHSELNLSSLELGDSALYFCASSVPGGEQYFGPGTRLTVT.

The chain links TRBV5-1 to TRBJ2-1; D is possibly TRBD2 (5 bases). Trimming took off 0 bases at V and 6 bases at J, with 16 bases between the two ends. The CDR3 is made up of 16 amino acids. From germline, CDR1 is SGHRS and CDR2 YFSETQ. Written as DNA, the CDR3 is TGCGCCAGCAGCTTGGTTTTCCTAGCCGATCTCAATGAGCAGTTCTTC. Translated: CASSLVFLADLNEQFF. The full variable domain, completed using reference TRBV5-1 and TRBJ2-1, is KAGVTQTPRYLIKTRGQQVTLSCSPISGHRSVSWYQQTPGQGLQFLFEYFSETQRNKGNFPGRFSGRQFSNSRSEMNVSTLELGDSALYLCASSLVFLADLNEQFFGPGTRLTVL.

This chain connects TRBV28 to TRBJ2-7; weak D call: TRBD1 (6 bases). The CDR3 is 14 amino acids. From germline, CDR1 is MDHEN and CDR2 SYDVKM. With 7 bases removed from V and 1 base from J, the gap between germline ends came to 14 bases. DNA for the CDR3: TGTGCCAGCACCCAACAGGGTTGGTCCTACGAGCAGTACTTC. As protein: CASTQQGWSYEQYF.

This clone occurred once. This chain joins TRBV5-1 and TRBJ2-3; TRBD2 agrees at 8 bases. Germline values: CDR1 SGHRS, CDR2 YFSETQ. V was clipped by 0 bases and J by 2 bases; unmatched bases: 5. This CDR3 has 16 amino acids. CDR3 protein: CASSLGWREATDTQYF. CDR3 nucleotides: TGCGCCAGCAGCTTGGGTTGGCGGGAGGCCACAGATACGCAGTATTTT.

This chain connects TRBV9 to TRBJ2-2, with D unclear. CDR1 is SGDLS, CDR2 YYNGEE, per germline. The CDR3 covers 14 residues. V was pared by 0 bases and J by 3 bases, with 6 bases between. This chain's CDR3 is CASSVGRYTGELFF. CDR3 DNA: TGTGCCAGCAGCGTAGGAAGATACACCGGGGAGCTGTTTTTT.

The chain joins TRBV19 to TRBJ2-1, with D possibly matching TRBD1 (6 bases). Trimming removed 2 bases from V and 4 bases from J, with 12 bases in between. CDR3 length: 15 residues. CDR1 and CDR2 (germline): LNHDA, SQIVND (reference sequence). The CDR3 DNA reads as TGTGCCAGTAGTATAACGGGACAACCGTACAATGAGCAGTTCTTC. This translates into CASSITGQPYNEQFF.

The gene calls are TRBV6-5 and TRBJ1-2, with D hard to call. This CDR3 comprises 14 residues. V dropped 2 bases and J dropped 4 bases, with 11 bases sitting between them. The V gene's germline CDR1 is MNHEY and CDR2 SVGAGI. The chain's CDR3 is CASSYGLWGYGYTF. As DNA, the CDR3 is TGTGCCAGCAGTTACGGTCTGTGGGGCTATGGCTACACCTTC.

The rearrangement uses TRBV7-9 and TRBJ2-1; 8 nucleotides align to TRBD2. Germline CDR1 reads SEHNR; CDR2 reads FQNEAQ (reference sequence). The CDR3 covers 18 residues. Trimming cost V 4 bases and J 4 bases; bases outside gene matches: 15. CDR3 protein: CASSSSNLAGGKYNEQFF. In DNA, the CDR3 is TGTGCCAGCAGCTCCTCAAACCTGGCGGGGGGAAAGTACAATGAGCAGTTCTTC.

This clone has just one count. The genes are TRBV6-5 and TRBJ2-1; D not certain. Germline V CDR1 and CDR2: MNHEY, SVGAGI. The CDR3 runs 13 residues. V was shortened by 2 bases and J by 3 bases, with 5 bases between the two germline ends. In nucleotides, the CDR3 is TGTGCCAGCAGTTACGCCGGCTACAATGAGCAGTTCTTC. This encodes CASSYAGYNEQFF.

The chain joins TRBV30 to TRBJ2-4, with TRBD2 matching 11 bases. CDR1 GTSNPN and CDR2 SVGIG come from the germline V gene (reference sequence). With V trimmed by 0 bases and J by 10 bases, 11 bases remained unmatched. This CDR3 comprises 16 residues. The CDR3 DNA sequence: TGTGCCTGGAGTGTAGTGAGGATGGCTAGCGGGAGGATTCAGTACTTC. It codes for CAWSVVRMASGRIQYF.

This chain joins TRBV9 and TRBJ2-7, with D possibly matching TRBD2 (6 bases). The CDR3 sequence is 15 residues long. Germline V CDR1 and CDR2: SGDLS, YYNGEE. V was clipped by 0 bases and J by 7 bases, with 17 bases between them. The CDR3 protein is CASSVGRGGRVEQYF. CDR3 nucleotide sequence: TGTGCCAGCAGCGTAGGGCGGGGCGGACGGGTGGAGCAGTACTTC.

The chain couples TRBV5-8 to TRBJ1-1, with D unresolved. This CDR3 has 15 amino acids. Germline lookup yields CDR1 SGHTS and CDR2 YDEGEE. V gave up 1 base and J gave up 4 bases, with 14 bases separating them. CDR3 in amino acids: CASSLYLIPGTEAFF. The CDR3 coding sequence is TGTGCCAGCAGCTTGTATCTTATACCCGGCACTGAAGCTTTCTTT.

This chain uses TRBV27 with TRBJ2-1, with D hard to call. Trimming took 3 bases from V and 7 from J, leaving 10 bases between them. Germline CDR1 reads MNHEY; CDR2 reads SMNVEV (reference sequence). The length of the CDR3 is 13 residues. The CDR3 sequence: CASSFLPPNEQFF. The DNA for the CDR3 is TGTGCCAGCAGTTTTCTCCCCCCAAATGAGCAGTTCTTC.

The V gene is TRBV19, the J gene TRBJ1-4; perhaps TRBD1 as D (5 bases). From germline, CDR1 is LNHDA and CDR2 SQIVND (reference sequence). With 4 bases removed from V and 2 bases from J, the gap between germline ends came to 20 bases. The CDR3 runs to 18 residues. CDR3 loop: CASSTTWWREGTNEKLFF. The DNA for the CDR3 is TGTGCCAGTAGTACCACCTGGTGGAGGGAGGGGACTAATGAAAAACTGTTTTTT.

Concerning this clone itself: The sample holds other DNA sequences that translate to the same CDR3. This chain connects TRBV7-9 to TRBJ2-1; no clear D gene. Per the germline V gene, CDR1 is SEHNR and CDR2 is FQNEAQ (reference sequence). The CDR3 covers 11 residues. V gave up 5 bases and J gave up 6 bases, with 5 bases separating them. In nucleotides, the CDR3 is TGTGCCAGCAGCCTCCTCAATGAGCAGTTCTTC. The encoded protein is CASSLLNEQFF. Filled out from reference TRBV7-9 and TRBJ2-1, the complete variable domain reads DTGVSQNPRHKITKRGQNVTFRCDPISEHNRLYWYRQTLGQGPEFLTYFQNEAQLEKSRLLSDRFSAERPKGSFSTLEIQRTEQGDSAMYLCASSLLNEQFFGPGTRLTVL.

The rearrangement uses TRBV6-1 and TRBJ1-5; 7 bases match TRBD1. The junction had 4 bases not matched to a gene; V was cut back by 3 bases and J by 5 bases. CDR3 length: 14 residues. CDR1 is MNHNS and CDR2 is SASEGT in the germline V gene. The chain's CDR3 is CASSERDSYQPQHF. The CDR3 nucleotides are TGTGCCAGCAGTGAGCGGGACAGTTATCAGCCCCAGCATTTT.

In DNA, the CDR3 is TGTGCCAGTAGTATAGTCCCCGGGGGCGGGCACGAGCAGTACTTC. Translated: CASSIVPGGGHEQYF. The J gene is TRBJ2-7, the V gene TRBV19, with D possibly being TRBD1 or TRBD2 (6 bases each). Germline V CDR1 and CDR2: LNHDA, SQIVND (reference sequence). The CDR3 is 15 amino acids. V lost 1 base, J lost 5 bases, and 15 bases lay in between.

Worth noting for this clone: It is likely a read error: a sequence one base away is far more abundant. The DNA of the CDR3 is TGTGCCAGCAGCTCCCGGGCGGGGACCGCCTACGAGCAGTACTTC. It specifies CASSSRAGTAYEQYF. V is TRBV11-2 and J is TRBJ2-7, with a weak D call TRBD2 (6 bases). The CDR3 runs to 15 residues. In germline, CDR1 is SGHAT, CDR2 FQNNGV. V gave up 4 bases and J gave up 2 bases, with 15 bases separating them.

This rearrangement joins TRBV11-2 to TRBJ2-3, with 7 bases fitting TRBD2. Trimming at V came to 6 bases and at J to 5 bases, leaving 5 bases not matched to a gene. CDR3 length: 13 amino acids. CDR1 is SGHAT and CDR2 is FQNNGV in the germline V gene. The CDR3 loop is CASSTPGGDTQYF. The CDR3 nucleotides read TGTGCCAGCAGTACTCCGGGAGGAGATACGCAGTATTTT.

This clone was counted once. This chain uses TRBV29-1 with TRBJ2-7; TRBD2 matches 7 bases. V gave up 5 bases and J gave up 4 bases; unmatched junction bases: 8. The CDR3 totals 13 residues. CDR1 and CDR2 (germline): SQVTM, ANQGSEA. This CDR3 reads CSVSTGGRYEQYF. The CDR3 coding sequence is TGCAGCGTTTCTACGGGAGGTCGATACGAGCAGTACTTC.

The V and J genes are TRBV11-2 and TRBJ2-7, with 7 bases that match TRBD1. The CDR3 has 16 amino acids. Germline CDR1 reads SGHAT; CDR2 reads FQNNGV. V lost 0 bases, J lost 3 bases, and 8 bases stayed unmatched. The CDR3 DNA is TGTGCCAGCAGCTTAGAAGTCGTGCACAGGGGCTACGAGCAGTACTTC. It codes for CASSLEVVHRGYEQYF.

The J gene is TRBJ2-1, the V gene TRBV7-9; D is possibly TRBD1 or TRBD2 (6 bases each). The ends were cut back, 5 bases at V and 0 bases at J, with 17 bases in the middle. The CDR3 length is 17 residues. Germline loops: CDR1 SEHNR, CDR2 FQNEAQ (reference sequence). CDR3 sequence: CASSTRSGASSYNEQFF. The DNA for the CDR3 is TGTGCCAGCAGCACCCGGTCGGGGGCCAGCTCCTACAATGAGCAGTTCTTC.

The chain recombines TRBV30 with TRBJ2-7, with D hard to call. Germline V gene sequence: CDR1 GTSNPN, CDR2 SVGIG (reference sequence). This CDR3 is built from 13 residues. The germline V and J ends were trimmed by 0 bases and 6 bases, with 12 bases remaining between them. CDR3 DNA: TGTGCCTGGAGTGTACGAGGATGGGGCGAGCAGTACTTC. This sequence encodes CAWSVRGWGEQYF.